This entry lists 10 T cell receptor beta chains sequenced from one sample in a study of OX40 agonist ivuxolimab in advanced cancers. Assay used: immunoSEQ multiplex PCR; TCRdb lists only in-frame clones, some missing. The sample lists some 81,000 clones, about 82% seen once, with approximately 0.65% in the top ten. This material consisted of CD4+ or CD8+ T cells sorted from blood, taken in a trial of the OX40 agonist ivuxolimab. The origin of the receptors is an adult with an advanced solid tumor such as melanoma, head and neck, liver or kidney cancer.

The rearrangement links TRBV7-2 to TRBJ2-3, with a weak D call TRBD1 (5 bases). V lost 0 bases, J lost 4 bases, and 11 bases lay in between. The CDR3 totals 15 residues. CDR1 and CDR2 from the germline V gene are SGHTA and FQGNSA. CDR3 protein: CASSLAQGIADTQYF. CDR3 bases: TGTGCCAGCAGCTTAGCGCAGGGCATCGCAGATACGCAGTATTTT.

This clone was counted between two and nine times. The chain combines TRBV2 with TRBJ1-1, with D perhaps TRBD1 (6 bases). In germline, CDR1 is SNHLY, CDR2 FYNNEI. There are 14 residues in the CDR3. V was cut by 5 bases and J by 1 base, with 11 bases left in between. CDR3 residues: CASSYGTTNTEAFF. In DNA, the CDR3 is TGTGCCAGCAGTTACGGGACAACGAACACTGAAGCTTTCTTT.

The V call is TRBV12-5, the J call TRBJ1-3; TRBD1 matches 8 bases. The CDR3 length is 16 residues. V shed 5 bases, J shed 4 bases, and the junction held 10 bases outside the gene matches. Germline CDR1 is LGHNT and CDR2 is FRNRAP. The CDR3: CASGADRASGGNTIYF. DNA for the CDR3: TGTGCTAGTGGTGCGGACAGGGCTTCGGGGGGAAACACCATATATTTT.

Points on this clone: This sample also contains other DNA sequences that code for the same CDR3. This chain links TRBV7-3 with TRBJ2-3, with 7 bases matching TRBD1. CDR1 is SGHTA and CDR2 is FQGTGA in the germline V gene. J was trimmed by 0 bases and V by 5 bases; bases with no gene match: 2. This CDR3 has 14 amino acids. The CDR3 nucleotides are TGTGCCAGCAGCCGGGGACAGAGCACAGATACGCAGTATTTT. It translates to CASSRGQSTDTQYF.

The chain uses TRBV29-1 and TRBJ1-4; D gene ambiguous. CDR1 and CDR2 from the germline V gene are SQVTM and ANQGSEA. V lost 7 bases and J lost 5, with 14 bases in between. The CDR3 extends over 13 amino acids. The CDR3 sequence is CSALRQTNEKLFF. The CDR3 region has the DNA TGCAGCGCCCTCCGTCAGACAAATGAAAAACTGTTTTTT.

V is TRBV2 and J is TRBJ2-1; D might be TRBD1 (5 bases). V gave up 6 bases and J gave up 4 bases, with 13 bases separating them. CDR1 is SNHLY, CDR2 FYNNEI, per germline. There are 14 residues in the CDR3. The CDR3 DNA reads TGTGCCAGCAGCCCCAGGGCCACTTACAATGAGCAGTTCTTC. It is translated as CASSPRATYNEQFF.

The V and J genes are TRBV2 and TRBJ1-2; TRBD1 matches 11 bases. The germline V gene has CDR1 SNHLY and CDR2 FYNNEI. The CDR3 consists of 15 residues. V was clipped by 6 bases and J by 4 bases; unmatched bases: 7. CDR3: CASRAGTGGFYGYTF. The CDR3 bases are TGTGCCAGCAGGGCGGGGACAGGGGGTTTCTATGGCTACACCTTC.

This sequence joins TRBV5-1 and TRBJ2-3; a weak D match, TRBD2 (6 bases). The germline gives CDR1 SGHRS, CDR2 YFSETQ. The V gene lost 2 bases and the J gene lost 5 bases, with 12 bases spanning the gap. The CDR3 consists of 14 residues. The DNA of the CDR3 is TGCGCCAGCAGCTTCGGAGGGGCGGTAGATACGCAGTATTTT. It codes for CASSFGGAVDTQYF. The whole variable domain, filled in from reference TRBV5-1 and TRBJ2-3, reads KAGVTQTPRYLIKTRGQQVTLSCSPISGHRSVSWYQQTPGQGLQFLFEYFSETQRNKGNFPGRFSGRQFSNSRSEMNVSTLELGDSALYLCASSFGGAVDTQYFGPGTRLTVL.

The chain is built from TRBV5-4 and TRBJ2-5; D remains unclear. The CDR3 covers 12 residues. V was cut by 4 bases and J by 5 bases, with 9 bases left in between. The germline gives CDR1 SGHNT, CDR2 YYREEE (reference sequence). The CDR3 DNA follows: TGTGCCAGCAGCCCGGTTGGCGAGACCCAGTACTTC. Protein: CASSPVGETQYF.

J is TRBJ2-7 and V is TRBV2; TRBD1 is a possible D gene (6 bases). Germline CDR1 SNHLY, CDR2 FYNNEI. Trimming pared 6 bases from V and 3 bases from J, leaving 15 bases between. CDR3 length: 14 amino acids. This CDR3 is CASRPTGIVYEQYF. Here the CDR3 DNA reads TGTGCCAGCAGGCCGACAGGAATCGTCTACGAGCAGTACTTC.